This T cell receptor (beta chain) was profiled in a study of blood T cell repertoires in COVID-19. Study-level background: COVID-19 samples from acute and convalescent phases originated in the United States, Italy and Spain. T cells, B-cell-depleted T cells, or PBMCs provided the cDNA or gDNA that served as material.

Authors' analysis steps: The authors estimated nucleated cell counts from reference gene primer amplification. Some clones are missing from TCRdb's copy, which holds only in-frame ones; the method was immunoSEQ multiplex PCR. The V and J calls and the clone size are those of that table, but D and trimming were determined from the DNA. The data show more than 50,000 clones, almost 90% seen once. This TCR was recovered from a man in his fifties or sixties with active COVID-19. Input material: peripheral blood.

This CDR3 reads CASSLLAGYAETQYF. CDR3 nucleotides: TGCGCCAGCAGCCTCCTAGCGGGATATGCGGAGACCCAGTACTTC. The rearrangement joins TRBV5-1 to TRBJ2-5; 9 bases fit TRBD2. After removal of 4 bases from V and 5 bases from J, the junction contained 9 bases not matched to a gene. The CDR3 covers 15 residues. Germline V lookup: CDR1 SGHRS, CDR2 YFSETQ.